This T cell receptor beta chain derives from a study of T cell changes during pregnancy in multiple sclerosis. V was clipped by 3 bases and J by 4 bases, with 26 bases between them. The CDR3 is made up of 19 amino acids. Germline V lookup: CDR1 SGHTA, CDR2 FQGNSA. Clones were sequenced by immunoSEQ multiplex PCR, and TCRdb holds only the in-frame ones, with some missing. The repertoire holds approximately 50,000 clones, 90% to 95% seen once, with 0.39% in the top ten. The chain employs TRBV7-2 and TRBJ2-3, with a weak D call TRBD2 (5 bases). The TCR comes from a female donor with multiple sclerosis, enrolled in a pregnancy study. Sequenced here: CD4+ T cells from peripheral blood mononuclear cells, sampled after pregnancy. CDR3 nucleotide sequence: TGTGCCAGCAGCTTGCCCCTGGTCGCTAGCCGAACGCCCCCAGATACGCAGTATTTT. It encodes CASSLPLVASRTPPDTQYF. Full variable domain (rest looked up from reference TRBV7-2 and TRBJ2-3): GAGVSQSPSNKVTEKGKDVELRCDPISGHTALYWYRQSLGQGLEFLIYFQGNSAPDKSGLPSDRFSAERTGGSVSTLTIQRTQQEDSAVYLCASSLPLVASRTPPDTQYFGPGTRLTVL.